These 31 T cell receptor beta chains were sequenced from one sample in a study of shared clonotypes between healthy human individuals. The repertoire was sequenced with immunoSEQ multiplex PCR; TCRdb's copy has only in-frame clones and lacks some. The table shows some 490,000 clones, with approximately 78% occurring only once. Sequencing used PBMCs. Receptors were obtained from a woman aged 40 to 50 in good health. Some clones in this sample may be carry-over from other donors' samples.

The genes are TRBV5-4 and TRBJ2-5, with D tentatively TRBD1 (5 bases). Looked up from germline, CDR1 is SGHNT and CDR2 is YYREEE (reference sequence). The CDR3 is 15 residues long. The V gene lost 4 bases and the J gene lost 2 bases, with 15 bases spanning the gap. The CDR3 bases are TGTGCCAGCAGCCCTGTGGGCAGGGTGCAAGAGACCCAGTACTTC. Translation gives CASSPVGRVQETQYF.

In this sample, this clone turned up a few times. The same CDR3 is also encoded by other DNA sequences in this sample. The chain links TRBV5-1 to TRBJ2-2, with TRBD2 matching 11 bases. Trimming cost V 3 bases and J 5 bases; bases outside gene matches: 3. The germline CDR1 and CDR2 sequences are SGHRS and YFSETQ. There are 15 residues in the CDR3. The CDR3 DNA follows: TGCGCCAGCAGCTCCGGGACTAGCGGTACCGGGGAGCTGTTTTTT. It specifies CASSSGTSGTGELFF.

The chain employs TRBV6-4 and TRBJ2-1; 7 bases agree with TRBD1. CDR1 MRHNA and CDR2 SNTAGT come from the germline V gene. After removal of 2 bases from V and 1 base from J, the junction contained 5 bases not matched to a gene. The CDR3 has 16 amino acids. CDR3 DNA sequence: TGTGCCAGCAGTGACGCGACAGGGCAGTCCTACAATGAGCAGTTCTTC. As protein: CASSDATGQSYNEQFF.

The CDR3 loop is CASSPAPMNTEAFF. Written as DNA, the CDR3 is TGTGCCAGCTCCCCTGCGCCCATGAACACTGAAGCTTTCTTT. This chain joins TRBV18 and TRBJ1-1; no firm D call. Germline loops: CDR1 KGHSH, CDR2 LQKENI. This CDR3 region has 14 residues. The germline V and J ends were trimmed by 6 bases and 0 bases, with 11 bases remaining between them. Combining the CDR3 with reference TRBV18 and TRBJ1-1 gives the whole variable domain NAGVMQNPRHLVRRRGQEARLRCSPMKGHSHVYWYRQLPEEGLKFMVYLQKENIIDESGMPKERFSAEFPKEGPSILRIQQVVRGDSAAYFCASSPAPMNTEAFFGQGTRLTVV.

This clone is a singleton in its sample. The J gene is TRBJ1-1, the V gene TRBV6-5; D may be TRBD1 (6 bases). The CDR3 sequence is 14 residues long. The V and J ends lost 7 bases and 6 bases respectively, with 18 bases between them. Germline V CDR1 and CDR2: MNHEY, SVGAGI. The chain's CDR3 is CASTLNRASAEAFF. In nucleotides, the CDR3 is TGTGCCAGCACCTTGAACAGGGCATCGGCTGAAGCTTTCTTT.

V usage is TRBV21-1 and J usage is TRBJ2-3; the table's D call of TRBD2 was not tested on the DNA. TRBV21-1 is an annotated pseudogene. CDR3 length: 15 residues. The CDR3 spells CASSREREGTDTQYF. In DNA form, the CDR3 reads TGTGCCAGCAGCAGGGAGCGGGAGGGCACAGATACGCAGTATTTT.

CDR3 protein: CAISRTGANTEAFF. The CDR3 coding sequence is TGTGCCATCAGTCGGACAGGGGCGAACACTGAAGCTTTCTTT. The rearrangement links TRBV10-3 to TRBJ1-1, with 9 bases matching TRBD1. Trimming cost V 5 bases and J 1 base; bases outside gene matches: 2. CDR1 ENHRY and CDR2 SYGVKD come from the germline V gene. The CDR3 length is 14 residues.

The CDR3 spells CASHRGAGYGYTF. CDR3 coding DNA: TGTGCCAGCCACAGGGGGGCAGGGTATGGCTACACCTTC. The chain carries TRBV28 and TRBJ1-2; the match to TRBD1 covers 8 bases. The CDR3 has 13 amino acids. The V segment lost 8 bases and the J segment 5 bases; nucleotides outside the gene matches: 7. Germline values: CDR1 MDHEN, CDR2 SYDVKM.

The gene calls are TRBV12-2 and TRBJ2-2; whether TRBD1, the table's D call, matches the DNA was not checked. TRBV12-2 is an annotated pseudogene. The CDR3 has 11 amino acids. The CDR3 sequence is CASRSDPGILF. The DNA of the CDR3 is TGTGCAAGTCGCTCTGACCCAGGGATCCTTTTT.

This clone was counted between two and nine times. This chain joins TRBV5-1 and TRBJ2-5; a possible D gene is TRBD2 (6 bases). With 0 bases removed from V and 2 bases from J, the gap between germline ends came to 11 bases. The V gene's germline CDR1 is SGHRS and CDR2 YFSETQ. CDR3 length equals 15 residues. CDR3 amino acids: CASSLARLEQETQYF. The CDR3, as DNA: TGCGCCAGCAGCTTGGCGAGACTAGAGCAAGAGACCCAGTACTTC.

The CDR3 spells CASSATGPFSETQYF. The DNA of the CDR3 is TGCGCCAGCAGCGCGACGGGTCCCTTTTCGGAGACCCAGTACTTC. This chain uses TRBV5-1 with TRBJ2-5; D is unclear. The V gene's germline CDR1 is SGHRS and CDR2 YFSETQ. Trimming removed 4 bases from V and 5 bases from J, with 18 bases in between. The CDR3 consists of 15 residues.

The CDR3 reads CASSSTGLAGNHETQYF. DNA of the CDR3: TGTGCCAGCAGCTCGACCGGACTAGCGGGAAATCACGAGACCCAGTACTTC. The V gene is TRBV11-3, the J gene TRBJ2-5, with TRBD2 matching over 12 bases. The CDR3 totals 17 residues. V was pared by 4 bases and J by 5 bases, with 11 bases of the junction left unmatched. Per the germline V gene, CDR1 is SGHNT and CDR2 is YENEEA.

Comment on this clone: A much bigger clone sits one base away, suggesting this may be a read error. Within the sample, other DNA sequences also encode this same CDR3. This rearrangement joins TRBV7-9 to TRBJ2-2; 7 bases are shared with TRBD2. Per the germline V gene, CDR1 is SEHNR and CDR2 is FQNEAQ (reference sequence). This CDR3 spans 14 amino acids. V was pared by 1 base and J by 6 bases, with 2 bases of the junction left unmatched. The CDR3 loop reads CASSLGLAAGELFF. Here the CDR3 DNA reads TGTGCCAGCAGCTTAGGGCTAGCGGCCGGGGAGCTGTTTTTT.

The CDR3 spells CASIKPGDTQYF. The CDR3 nucleotides read TGTGCCAGCATAAAGCCGGGAGATACGCAGTATTTT. This chain links TRBV7-2 with TRBJ2-3; D call uncertain. The CDR3 is 12 amino acids. In germline, CDR1 is SGHTA, CDR2 FQGNSA. Trimming shortened V by 7 bases and J by 5 bases, and 10 bases separated the two germline ends.

This clone appeared a few times. Written as DNA, the CDR3 is TGTGCCAGTAGATCCGGGACTAGCGGGGAGCTGTTTTTT. The encoded protein is CASRSGTSGELFF. The rearrangement links TRBV19 to TRBJ2-2, with 8 nucleotides matching TRBD2. The CDR3 length is 13 residues. Germline V gives CDR1 LNHDA, CDR2 SQIVND (reference sequence). The V gene end was trimmed by 6 bases and the J gene end by 7 bases; junction bases not matched to a gene: 4.

The chain uses TRBV5-4 and TRBJ2-7; 7 bases match TRBD1. Looked up from germline, CDR1 is SGHNT and CDR2 is YYREEE (reference sequence). This CDR3 is built from 13 residues. Trimming took 4 bases from V and 8 from J; bases not matched to a gene: 9. The CDR3 DNA is TGTGCCAGCAGCCCAAGGGACAGTGTTCAGCAGTACTTC. This gives the protein CASSPRDSVQQYF.

The chain has TRBV27 and TRBJ1-1, with D hard to call. Trimming pared 6 bases from V and 0 bases from J, leaving 14 bases between. There are 15 residues in the CDR3. Germline-derived CDR1 and CDR2 are MNHEY and SMNVEV (reference sequence). CDR3 nucleotides: TGTGCCAGCAGCTACCGTGTGGGGATGAACACTGAAGCTTTCTTT. It translates to CASSYRVGMNTEAFF.

CDR3 sequence (DNA): TGTGCCTGGAGTCCGGACAGTAATGACGGGGAGCTGTTTTTT. Its protein is CAWSPDSNDGELFF. The rearrangement joins TRBV30 to TRBJ2-2; the D gene is possibly TRBD1 (6 bases). Per the germline V gene, CDR1 is GTSNPN and CDR2 is SVGIG (reference sequence). V shed 2 bases and J shed 7 bases, with 14 bases lying between them. The CDR3 runs to 14 residues.

This clone was recorded at least ten times. Other DNA sequences in this sample translate to the same CDR3. The chain employs TRBV15 and TRBJ2-2; D is perhaps TRBD1 or TRBD2 (6 bases each). The ends were cut back, 0 bases at V and 6 bases at J, with 17 bases in the middle. In germline, CDR1 is LNHNV, CDR2 YYDKDF (reference sequence). The CDR3 totals 17 residues. CDR3: CATSRDSALGGSGELFF. In DNA, the CDR3 is TGTGCCACCAGCAGAGATAGTGCTTTAGGGGGGTCCGGGGAGCTGTTTTTT.

This rearrangement joins TRBV4-1 to TRBJ1-5, with 10 nucleotides matching TRBD1. This CDR3 contains 17 residues. V lost 2 bases, J lost 0 bases, and 4 bases stayed unmatched. Looked up from germline, CDR1 is MGHRA and CDR2 is YSYEKL. The CDR3 sequence is CASSQRQGANSNQPQHF. CDR3 sequence (DNA): TGCGCCAGCAGCCAAAGACAGGGGGCGAATAGCAATCAGCCCCAGCATTTT.

The chain carries TRBV19 and TRBJ2-1; 8 positions match TRBD2. With 4 bases clipped from V and 6 bases from J, the junction kept 5 bases outside the gene matches. The germline V gene encodes CDR1 LNHDA and CDR2 SQIVND (reference sequence). CDR3 length equals 14 residues. For the CDR3, the DNA is TGTGCCAGTAGTACACCGGGACTAGTCAATGAGCAGTTCTTC. This sequence encodes CASSTPGLVNEQFF.

V usage is TRBV16 and J usage is TRBJ1-3; D is undetermined. The CDR3 is made up of 13 amino acids. Between the trimmed V and J ends, which lost 8 bases and 7 bases, there was a span of 15 bases. Germline CDR1 KGHSY, CDR2 FQNENV. DNA of the CDR3: TGTGCCAGCCAGCGCGCGGGTGGGAACACCATATATTTT. It encodes CASQRAGGNTIYF.

CDR3 in DNA: TGTGCCAGCCGAGCGTCTAGCGGCGCGAACACCGGGGAGCTGTTTTTT. This gives the protein CASRASSGANTGELFF. The chain uses TRBV27 and TRBJ2-2, with 7 bases aligning to TRBD2. Germline CDR1 and CDR2: MNHEY and SMNVEV (reference sequence). The length of the CDR3 is 16 residues. V lost 8 bases, J lost 0 bases, and 9 bases stayed unmatched.

The chain combines TRBV7-2 with TRBJ2-2, with D maybe TRBD2 (6 bases). The CDR3 is 16 residues long. The ends were cut back, 5 bases at V and 4 bases at J, with 17 bases in the middle. CDR1 is SGHTA, CDR2 FQGNSA, per germline. CDR3 region: CASSQMRGRGTGELFF. The CDR3 bases are TGTGCCAGCAGCCAGATGCGGGGTCGCGGCACCGGGGAGCTGTTTTTT.

The count of this clone is one. This chain connects TRBV5-4 to TRBJ2-3; TRBD1 or TRBD2 may be the D gene (5 bases each). Germline V gives CDR1 SGHNT, CDR2 YYREEE (reference sequence). V was cut by 3 bases and J by 0 bases, with 11 bases left in between. This CDR3 region has 15 residues. The CDR3 protein is CASSSGRPSTDTQYF. As DNA, the CDR3 is TGTGCCAGCAGCTCGGGACGGCCTAGCACAGATACGCAGTATTTT.

The rearrangement uses TRBV21-1 and TRBJ2-3; TRBD2 is taken as the D call from the table, unchecked against the DNA. TRBV21-1 is a known pseudogene. This CDR3 region has 16 residues. CDR3 in amino acids: CASPVGREGITDTQYF. CDR3 nucleotide sequence: TGTGCCAGCCCCGTAGGGCGGGAGGGAATCACAGATACGCAGTATTTT.

V is TRBV18 and J is TRBJ2-5; D is perhaps TRBD1 (5 bases). V gave up 2 bases and J gave up 1 base, with 8 bases separating them. CDR1 and CDR2 from the germline V gene are KGHSH and LQKENI. The CDR3 loop spans 14 amino acids. As DNA, the CDR3 is TGTGCCAGCTCACCAAAGGACACCCAAGAGACCCAGTACTTC. This sequence encodes CASSPKDTQETQYF.

The V call is TRBV6-5, the J call TRBJ2-7; TRBD2 matches at 13 bases. The CDR3 totals 15 residues. Trimming at V came to 4 bases and at J to 6 bases, leaving 6 bases not matched to a gene. CDR1 is MNHEY and CDR2 is SVGAGI in the germline V gene. Written as DNA, the CDR3 is TGTGCCAGCAGTTTCGGACTAGCGGGGGCGGGCGAGCAGTACTTC. Translation gives CASSFGLAGAGEQYF.

The J gene is TRBJ1-1, the V gene TRBV11-2; D is uncertain. V dropped 1 base and J dropped 10 bases, with 16 bases sitting between them. Germline V gene sequence: CDR1 SGHAT, CDR2 FQNNGV. The CDR3 has 14 residues. As DNA, the CDR3 is TGTGCCAGCAGCTTAGGCCCAGGCGGTCAAATAGCTTTCTTT. Its translation: CASSLGPGGQIAFF.

This clone has just a few counts. The rearrangement joins TRBV21-1 to TRBJ1-5. TRBV21-1 is assigned pseudogene status. The CDR3 has 18 residues. The CDR3 spells CASSKEIGGGYSNQPQHF. DNA of the CDR3: TGTGCCAGCAGCAAAGAAATCGGGGGCGGGTATAGCAATCAGCCCCAGCATTTT.

This sequence joins TRBV7-2 and TRBJ2-5, with a weak D call TRBD2 (5 bases). Germline V gives CDR1 SGHTA, CDR2 FQGNSA. CDR3 size: 16 residues. The V gene lost 5 bases and the J gene lost 0 bases, with 16 bases spanning the gap. The CDR3 bases are TGTGCCAGCAGCCCCAGGCGGCTAGCAAACCAAGAGACCCAGTACTTC. It translates to CASSPRRLANQETQYF.